This TCR beta chain was found in a study of blood T cell repertoires in COVID-19. Study-wide context: T cells, B-cell-depleted T cells, or PBMCs provided the cDNA or gDNA that served as material.

Measured with immunoSEQ multiplex PCR; TCRdb has only the in-frame clones, and not every one. The table shows more than 200,000 clones, with roughly 80% occurring only once. The germline V gene encodes CDR1 SQVTM and CDR2 ANQGSEA. J lost 2 bases, V lost 4 bases, and 13 bases had no gene match. This CDR3 is built from 17 residues. This clone has just one count. The origin of this receptor is a man between 60 and 75 years old with acute or convalescent COVID-19. The chain couples TRBV29-1 to TRBJ2-5; the match to TRBD1 covers 10 bases. The sequencing sample was made of peripheral blood. Here the CDR3 DNA reads TGCAGCGTTGTTGGCTCGGGACAGGGGCTGGGGCAAGAGACCCAGTACTTC. Encoded protein: CSVVGSGQGLGQETQYF.